The entry below gives a single TCR beta chain sequence along with its context. Its target is not known. Each CDR3 protein gets one entry after TCRdb re-called the 5' RACE reads with MiXCR. The sample lists around 320,000 distinct CDR3 sequences, more than 13% seen once, with under 25% in the top ten. The sample belongs to a study of T-cell memory formation after mild COVID-19. Study findings and constraints: Among clones peaking at day 37 in the second wave, SARS-CoV-2 specificity remained unconfirmed.

The source is a man aged 18-30 years who had mild COVID-19 (a few samples of this study predate the infection). Cell type and time point are not known. Sequenced sample: PBMCs or a T cell subset sorted from them (not recorded which).

This chain's CDR3 is CASTLGGPRTDTQYF. The CDR3 DNA is TGTGCCAGCACCTTGGGGGGGCCCCGCACAGATACGCAGTATTTT. The rearrangement joins TRBV12-3 or TRBV12-4 to TRBJ2-3, with a possible D match to TRBD2 (7 bases). The CDR3 consists of 15 residues. Trimming took off 7 bases at V and 1 base at J, with 15 bases between the two ends.